The next 5 T cell receptor beta chains were all read from a single sample in a study of T cell repertoires in cytomegalovirus infection. TCRdb reprocessed the reads with MiXCR, giving one entry per CDR3 protein. The table has some 440,000 distinct CDR3 sequences, approximately 32% seen once. Material for sequencing was PBMCs. These receptors all stem from a human donor in good health (CMV status not recorded). Some clones in this sample may be carry-over from other donors' samples.

V usage is TRBV6-1 and J usage is TRBJ2-6; D gene ambiguous. Trimming took off 2 bases at V and 0 bases at J, with 8 bases between the two ends. Germline values: CDR1 MNHNS, CDR2 SASEGT. CDR3 length: 16 residues. Written as DNA, the CDR3 is TGTGCCAGCAGTGAATTCCCGGCCTCTGGGGCCAACGTCCTGACTTTC. This gives the protein CASSEFPASGANVLTF.

The J gene is TRBJ1-6, the V gene TRBV27; TRBD1 aligns across 8 bases. Germline-derived CDR1 and CDR2 are MNHEY and SMNVEV (reference sequence). The CDR3 has 18 residues. Trimming removed 1 base from V and 6 bases from J; junction bases left unmatched: 11. The CDR3 sequence: CASSLLADRATPNSPLHF. The CDR3 DNA follows: TGTGCCAGCAGTTTATTGGCGGACAGGGCTACTCCTAATTCACCCCTCCACTTT.

The J gene is TRBJ2-2, the V gene TRBV6-1, with D perhaps assigned TRBD1 or TRBD2 (5 bases each). Germline lookup yields CDR1 MNHNS and CDR2 SASEGT. The CDR3 length is 14 residues. Trimming removed 1 base at V and 6 bases at J, with 9 bases between. This chain's CDR3 is CASSEEVGPGELFF. CDR3 coding DNA: TGTGCCAGCAGTGAAGAGGTGGGACCCGGGGAGCTGTTTTTT.

A note on this clonotype: Since a much larger clone is just one base distant, this may be a read error. The CDR3 bases are TGTGCCAGCATTTACTCTAGCGGGGGGGCCGACGAGCAGTACTTC. This gives the protein CASIYSSGGADEQYF. This rearrangement joins TRBV6-1 to TRBJ2-7; TRBD2 agrees at 12 bases. The germline CDR1 and CDR2 sequences are MNHNS and SASEGT. The ends lost 7 bases at V and 5 bases at J; junction bases unmatched: 9. This CDR3 has 15 residues.

The sample holds a few counts of this clonotype. V usage is TRBV11-2 and J usage is TRBJ2-2; D unresolved. The CDR3 sequence is 13 residues long. Germline V CDR1 and CDR2: SGHAT, FQNNGV. V was shortened by 2 bases and J by 7 bases, with 8 bases between the two germline ends. The CDR3 region is CASSLHQVGELFF. CDR3 sequence (DNA): TGTGCCAGCAGCTTACACCAGGTCGGGGAGCTGTTTTTT.